This TCR beta chain is drawn from a study of blood T cell repertoires in COVID-19. Study-wide background: Samples came from the United States, Italy and Spain, spanning acute and convalescent COVID-19. T cells, B-cell-depleted T cells, or PBMCs supplied cDNA or gDNA.

The recovered donors of Cohort 3 showed two negative PCRs, clearance, or symptom resolution. CDR3 length: 12 amino acids. Between the trimmed V and J ends, which lost 4 bases and 6 bases, there was a span of 9 bases. CDR1 and CDR2 from the germline V gene are PRHDT and FYEKMQ (reference sequence). Original methodology: Reference gene primer amplification gave nucleated cell count estimates. The data were produced by immunoSEQ multiplex PCR, yet TCRdb's version contains in-frame clones alone and is incomplete. V, J and clone size are taken as reported in that table, and D and trimming were inferred from the DNA itself. The table lists roughly 180,000 clones, about four fifths of them singletons.

Sequencing input: PBMCs or T cells enriched from blood (not recorded which). The chain carries TRBV13 and TRBJ1-2; perhaps TRBD1 as D (5 bases). The TCR sequence derives from a man in his sixties who had recovered from COVID-19. CDR3 nucleotides: TGTGCCAGCAGCTCGGGGACTGATGGCTACACCTTC. Its protein product is CASSSGTDGYTF. Drawing the rest from reference TRBV13 and TRBJ1-2, the complete variable domain is AAGVIQSPRHLIKEKRETATLKCYPIPRHDTVYWYQQGPGQDPQFLISFYEKMQSDKGSIPDRFSAQQFSDYHSELNMSSLELGDSALYFCASSSGTDGYTFGSGTRLTVV.